This T cell receptor beta chain derives from a study of a mutant IDH1 vaccine in newly diagnosed glioma. Study information: Eight vaccine doses were administered to patients at weeks 1, 3, 5, 7, 11, 15, 19 and 23. Patients were pretreated with radiotherapy, temozolomide, or both, mostly both. First vaccine doses came 4-6 weeks after radiotherapy alone, or with temozolomide cycles.

Noted time point: week 5, during vaccination. The study gave 300 ug of mutant IDH1 20-mer peptide per vaccine dose, with topical imiquimod. The CDR3 covers 20 residues. V was pared by 0 bases and J by 12 bases, with 24 bases of the junction left unmatched. The germline V gene encodes CDR1 LGHNT and CDR2 FRNRAP. The data were produced by immunoSEQ multiplex PCR, yet TCRdb's version contains in-frame clones alone and is incomplete. This table has tens of thousands of clones, approximately 80% appearing once. Note on this clone: Its target is unknown.

The sequence came from a young man with glioma. This chain joins TRBV12-5 and TRBJ2-1; 9 bases fit TRBD1. This specimen was PBMCs, taken from a glioma patient whose treatment included an IDH1 peptide vaccine. This chain's CDR3 is CASGLVRKNSRQGESPRQFF. DNA of the CDR3: TGTGCTAGTGGTTTGGTTCGGAAGAATAGCCGACAGGGGGAAAGCCCAAGGCAGTTCTTC.